The 14 T cell receptor beta chains listed next were all sequenced from one sample in a study of T cells expressing NK-cell markers (dated by TCRdb to the early 2020s). The library was made by 5' RACE. The listed sequencing device is Illumina HiSeq 2000. TCRdb reprocessed the reads into one record per CDR3 protein sequence, lacking DNA. This sample's table carries about 380,000 distinct CDR3 sequences. The top ten constitute around 5.2% of the sample. Specimen: blood T cells: a sorted CD56 or NKG2C T cell subset, CD4+ or CD8+ T cells, or bulk PBMC T cells (not recorded which). The receptor set was obtained from a man aged 18 to 69 in good health.

The rearrangement links TRBV11-2 to TRBJ2-3; TCRdb calls TRBD2, which cannot be checked without DNA. CDR1 and CDR2 from the germline V gene are SGHAT and FQNNGV. CDR3 length equals 15 residues. The CDR3 sequence: CASSSRAKSLDTQYF.

CDR3: CASSFDRLRGSPLHF. The V gene is TRBV12-3 or TRBV12-4, the J gene TRBJ1-6; TCRdb lists TRBD1, though no DNA is available to test this call. The CDR3 contains 15 residues.

The chain joins TRBV19 to TRBJ2-5; TCRdb names TRBD1, which stays unverified in the absence of DNA. Looked up from germline, CDR1 is LNHDA and CDR2 is SQIVND (reference sequence). The CDR3 consists of 15 residues. The CDR3 sequence: CASSTARGPGETQYF.

The chain links TRBV3-1 to TRBJ1-2; the TCRdb call, TRBD1, lacks DNA for checking. There are 14 residues in the CDR3. The germline V gene encodes CDR1 LGHDT and CDR2 YNNKEL (reference sequence). Here the CDR3 reads CASSQGRGRSGYTF. The entire variable domain, with the rest obtained from reference TRBV3-1 and TRBJ1-2, is as follows: DTAVSQTPKYLVTQMGNDKSIKCEQNLGHDTMYWYKQDSKKFLKIMFSYNNKELIINETVPNRFSPKSPDKAHLNLHINSLELGDSAVYFCASSQGRGRSGYTFGSGTRLTVV.

The chain couples TRBV6-6 to TRBJ1-2. The CDR3 is made up of 13 amino acids. CDR1 and CDR2 (germline): MNHNY, SVGAGI (reference sequence). The CDR3 loop is CASSLTKEYGYTF.

V and J are TRBV20-1 and TRBJ2-7; TCRdb gives TRBD1 as the D gene, but with no DNA this cannot be confirmed. This CDR3 contains 15 residues. CDR1 is DFQATT, CDR2 SNEGSKA, per germline (reference sequence). This CDR3 reads CSANPGQGVSYEQYF.

The CDR3 here is CASSSTTYQETQYF. The chain carries TRBV2 and TRBJ2-5; the D call of TRBD2 rests on TCRdb alone, since no DNA is present to check it. Per germline, CDR1 SNHLY and CDR2 FYNNEI. This CDR3 has 14 residues.

The V and J genes are TRBV5-1 and TRBJ2-7; TCRdb outputs TRBD2, but without DNA this stays unchecked. This CDR3 spans 13 amino acids. In germline, CDR1 is SGHRS, CDR2 YFSETQ. The CDR3 here is CASSLVAQLEQYF.

The chain uses TRBV6-1 and TRBJ2-3; TCRdb lists TRBD1, though no DNA is available to test this call. This CDR3 is 16 amino acids long. Germline V CDR1 and CDR2: MNHNS, SASEGT. This chain's CDR3 is CASSIRWGQGRDTQYF.

The genes are TRBV7-2 and TRBJ1-4; TCRdb's D gene call, TRBD1, goes unchecked for lack of DNA. CDR3 length equals 14 residues. Germline V gene data show CDR1 as SGHTA and CDR2 as FQGNSA. CDR3 residues: CASSPGPRAEKLFF.

The rearrangement joins TRBV12-3 or TRBV12-4 to TRBJ1-4; TCRdb names TRBD1, which stays unverified in the absence of DNA. The CDR3 covers 14 residues. CDR3 region: CASLASPQGEKLFF.

The chain uses TRBV12-3 or TRBV12-4 and TRBJ1-2; as DNA is missing, the TRBD1 call by TCRdb cannot be tested. The CDR3 spans 15 residues. Here the CDR3 reads CASSLRTGPNYGYTF.

J is TRBJ2-7 and V is TRBV9; TCRdb's D call of TRBD2 is untestable without DNA. CDR1 and CDR2 (germline): SGDLS, YYNGEE. The length of the CDR3 is 16 residues. The chain's CDR3 is CASSVGAGGLIYEQYF.

The gene calls are TRBV7-3 and TRBJ2-3; TCRdb returns TRBD2, unconfirmable since there is no DNA. The CDR3 has 15 residues. Germline-derived CDR1 and CDR2 are SGHTA and FQGTGA. The CDR3 here is CASSPRVAGTDTQYF.